The 26 T cell receptor beta chains given below trace back to one sample, sequenced in a study of blood T cell repertoires in COVID-19. Assay used: immunoSEQ multiplex PCR; TCRdb lists only in-frame clones, some missing. Of about 220,000 clones listed, around 86% are singletons. The sample was peripheral blood. These receptors came from a human donor in a cohort sampled during active COVID-19.

The CDR3 spells CASSLGGGQVAPYNEQFF. Here the CDR3 DNA reads TGTGCCAGCAGCTTGGGCGGGGGACAGGTAGCTCCCTACAATGAGCAGTTCTTC. The chain combines TRBV5-4 with TRBJ2-1, with D maybe TRBD1 (8 bases). Germline values: CDR1 SGHNT, CDR2 YYREEE (reference sequence). Deletions cut 0 bases from V and 2 bases from J, with 18 bases between. The CDR3 has 18 residues.

This clone was counted once. The CDR3 region is CASSQSRTGRFYEQYF. For the CDR3, the DNA is TGTGCCAGCAGCCAAAGTAGGACAGGGAGGTTCTACGAGCAGTACTTC. The chain employs TRBV3-1 (or the pseudogene TRBV3-2) and TRBJ2-7; the match to TRBD1 covers 8 bases. Germline lookup yields CDR1 LGHDT and CDR2 YNNKEL (reference sequence). The junction had 9 bases not matched to a gene; V was cut back by 2 bases and J by 3 bases. There are 16 residues in the CDR3.

The CDR3 nucleotides read TGTGCCAGCACCCATAGGACAGGGTCGGCCCAGTACTTC. Translated, it gives CASTHRTGSAQYF. The chain links TRBV21-1 to TRBJ2-5; the D call TRBD1 from the table was never checked on the DNA. TRBV21-1 is a pseudogene segment. This CDR3 is built from 13 residues.

CDR3 in amino acids: CASSLVLAGGTDTQYF. In DNA, the CDR3 is TGCGCCAGCAGCTTGGTGCTAGCGGGTGGGACAGATACGCAGTATTTT. V is TRBV5-1 and J is TRBJ2-3; TRBD2 aligns across 8 bases. Germline V gene lookup returns CDR1 SGHRS and CDR2 YFSETQ. V lost 0 bases to trimming and J lost 3 bases; unmatched junction nucleotides: 6. The CDR3 is 16 amino acids.

This chain uses TRBV7-2 with TRBJ1-1; the D gene is possibly TRBD1 (5 bases). This CDR3 region has 16 residues. V lost 5 bases to trimming and J lost 1 base, with 17 bases between them. CDR1 SGHTA and CDR2 FQGNSA come from the germline V gene. The CDR3 DNA follows: TGTGCCAGCAGCCCCCCGGGGGGTGCCTCGAACACTGAAGCTTTCTTT. Residues: CASSPPGGASNTEAFF.

This clone appeared a few times. The junction departs from the called germline gene at one end, perhaps through a read error. The chain couples TRBV7-6 to TRBJ2-7, with TRBD2 matching over 11 bases. Per germline, CDR1 SGHVS and CDR2 FNYEAQ. The length of the CDR3 is 13 residues. CDR3 nucleotides: TGTGCCAGCAGCTCCCCGACTAGCGGGGATCTTATCTTC. It is translated as CASSSPTSGDLIF. The variable domain in full, completed from reference TRBV7-6 and TRBJ2-7, reads GAGVSQSPRYKVTKRGQDVALRCDPISGHVSLYWYRQALGQGPEFLTYFNYEAQQDKSGLPNDRFSAERPEGSISTLTIQRTEQRDSAMYRCASSSPTSGDLIFGPGTRLTVT.

This chain connects TRBV6-2 or TRBV6-3 to TRBJ2-7; TRBD2 matches at 8 bases. The CDR3 is 18 amino acids. CDR1 and CDR2 (germline): MNHEY, SVGEGT. V was clipped by 6 bases and J by 2 bases; unmatched bases: 18. The CDR3 reads CASSTLAESSGTTYEQYF. The CDR3 nucleotides read TGTGCCAGCAGCACACTAGCGGAATCATCTGGAACAACCTACGAGCAGTACTTC.

This chain uses TRBV27 with TRBJ2-7; 8 bases are shared with TRBD2. This CDR3 has 15 residues. After removal of 3 bases from V and 1 base from J, the junction contained 5 bases not matched to a gene. Germline CDR1 reads MNHEY; CDR2 reads SMNVEV (reference sequence). For the CDR3, the DNA is TGTGCCAGCAGTTTTGGGCGGGGGGCTTCCTACGAGCAGTACTTC. Amino acid sequence: CASSFGRGASYEQYF.

V usage is TRBV5-6 and J usage is TRBJ2-7, with 8 bases that match TRBD2. The CDR3 runs to 13 residues. CDR1 and CDR2 (germline): SGHDT, YYEEEE. The ends lost 4 bases at V and 7 bases at J; junction bases unmatched: 7. CDR3 in DNA: TGTGCCAGCAGCCGCCGTACTAGCGGAGAGCAGTACTTC. Translating it yields CASSRRTSGEQYF.

This clone appeared a few times. J is TRBJ1-5 and V is TRBV9, with TRBD1 matching 7 bases. CDR3 length: 15 residues. Germline-derived CDR1 and CDR2 are SGDLS and YYNGEE. After removal of 2 bases from V and 7 bases from J, the junction contained 9 bases not matched to a gene. The DNA of the CDR3 is TGTGCCAGCAGCGTCCCTTTACAGGGGTACCAGCCCCAGCATTTT. Translation gives CASSVPLQGYQPQHF.

The chain employs TRBV5-1 and TRBJ2-7, with 7 nucleotides matching TRBD2. CDR1 and CDR2 from the germline V gene are SGHRS and YFSETQ. This CDR3 has 15 residues. V shed 5 bases, J shed 5 bases, and the junction held 13 bases outside the gene matches. CDR3 bases: TGCGCCAGCAGAGGTGGGCCAGCGGGATACCACGAGCAGTACTTC. This gives the protein CASRGGPAGYHEQYF.

This clone has only a few counts. The rearrangement links TRBV30 to TRBJ1-1; D remains ambiguous. This CDR3 spans 13 amino acids. Trimming left V 2 bases short and J 0 bases short, with 7 bases between. Germline V CDR1 and CDR2: GTSNPN, SVGIG (reference sequence). CDR3 DNA sequence: TGTGCCTGGAGTATCTCGGTGAACACTGAAGCTTTCTTT. Residues: CAWSISVNTEAFF.

The chain recombines TRBV4-3 with TRBJ2-7; a possible D gene is TRBD1 (5 bases). Germline CDR1 reads LGHNA; CDR2 reads YSLEER. Trimming stripped 1 base from V and 0 bases from J, with 16 bases between. The CDR3 extends over 17 amino acids. CDR3 sequence reads: CASSQASGPWSSYEQYF. CDR3 in DNA: TGCGCCAGCAGCCAAGCTTCAGGGCCTTGGAGCTCCTACGAGCAGTACTTC.

Here the CDR3 reads CASKGGSLYEQYF. The CDR3 DNA is TGTGCCAGCAAAGGCGGGAGCCTCTACGAGCAGTACTTC. The chain combines TRBV2 with TRBJ2-7, with 7 bases aligning to TRBD2. CDR1 and CDR2 (germline): SNHLY, FYNNEI. The CDR3 covers 13 residues. With V trimmed by 7 bases and J by 3 bases, 6 bases remained unmatched.

This clone is medium-sized. The chain recombines TRBV4-2 with TRBJ1-2; D is undetermined. This CDR3 region has 13 residues. Germline CDR1 and CDR2: LGHNA and YNFKEQ. V lost 3 bases to trimming and J lost 9 bases, with 14 bases between them. The CDR3 DNA reads as TGTGCCAGCAGCCAGAGGCCGCTGCGGAGCTACACCTTC. Protein sequence: CASSQRPLRSYTF.

The V gene is TRBV7-3, the J gene TRBJ2-3; 7 bases fit TRBD1. The CDR3 totals 14 residues. V trimming: 0 bases; J trimming: 4 bases; junction bases outside the gene matches: 1. CDR1 is SGHTA, CDR2 FQGTGA, per germline. The DNA of the CDR3 is TGTGCCAGCAGCTTAACAGGGGGCCCAGATACGCAGTATTTT. Its translation is CASSLTGGPDTQYF.

The V gene is TRBV6-2 or TRBV6-3, the J gene TRBJ1-5, with D unclear. V lost 3 bases, J lost 0 bases, and 9 bases lay in between. Per germline, CDR1 MNHEY and CDR2 SVGEGT. This CDR3 contains 15 residues. The chain's CDR3 is CASSYEQHSNQPQHF. The CDR3 DNA is TGTGCCAGCAGTTATGAACAGCATAGCAATCAGCCCCAGCATTTT.

The V gene is TRBV12-5, the J gene TRBJ2-1, with TRBD2 identical over 8 bases. Unmatched junction bases numbered 8, after V lost 9 bases and J lost 7 bases. Germline V CDR1 and CDR2: LGHNT, FRNRAP. The CDR3 sequence is 13 residues long. The CDR3 DNA is TGTGCTAGCCACGGGGGGGATGGAAATGAGCAGTTCTTC. Translated, it gives CASHGGDGNEQFF.

As DNA, the CDR3 is TGTGCCAGCAGTTACTTCGCGCGGGGTCGGGGCGGTACTGAAGCTTTCTTT. This encodes CASSYFARGRGGTEAFF. The rearrangement joins TRBV6-2 or TRBV6-3 to TRBJ1-1, with D tentatively TRBD1 (5 bases). The V gene's germline CDR1 is MNHEY and CDR2 SVGEGT. CDR3 size: 17 residues. Trimming pared 1 base from V and 5 bases from J, leaving 20 bases between.

The chain carries TRBV5-6 and TRBJ1-3; 10 bases agree with TRBD1. Germline V CDR1 and CDR2: SGHDT, YYEEEE. The ends lost 5 bases at V and 0 bases at J; junction bases unmatched: 2. The CDR3 has 15 residues. As DNA, the CDR3 is TGTGCCAGCAGAGGACAGGGGGACTCTGGAAACACCATATATTTT. Translated, it gives CASRGQGDSGNTIYF.

V gene TRBV7-2 combines with J gene TRBJ2-2, with TRBD2 matching 12 bases. Trimming removed 5 bases from V and 6 bases from J; junction bases left unmatched: 10. The CDR3 spans 17 residues. Germline V gene sequence: CDR1 SGHTA, CDR2 FQGNSA. This chain's CDR3 is CASSLRLAGVRAGELFF. Here the CDR3 DNA reads TGTGCCAGCAGCCTTCGACTAGCGGGAGTTAGGGCCGGGGAGCTGTTTTTT.

The rearrangement uses TRBV19 and TRBJ2-1, with 10 bases matching TRBD1. V lost 0 bases, J lost 1 base, and 3 bases stayed unmatched. Germline lookup yields CDR1 LNHDA and CDR2 SQIVND (reference sequence). This CDR3 has 17 residues. CDR3 in DNA: TGTGCCAGTAGTATAGAAGGGACAGGGGTATCCTACAATGAGCAGTTCTTC. This encodes CASSIEGTGVSYNEQFF.

This chain uses TRBV6-5 with TRBJ1-1; tentative D call: TRBD1 (5 bases). Germline V gives CDR1 MNHEY, CDR2 SVGAGI. V was clipped by 4 bases and J by 1 base, with 10 bases between them. The CDR3 contains 14 residues. The CDR3 nucleotides are TGTGCCAGCAGTTCCTGGGGGGAGAACACTGAAGCTTTCTTT. As protein: CASSSWGENTEAFF.

A remark on this clone: Other DNA sequences within the sample encode an identical CDR3. The chain uses TRBV7-2 and TRBJ1-2; D may be TRBD1 (5 bases). The CDR3 is made up of 13 amino acids. With 6 bases removed from V and 4 bases from J, the gap between germline ends came to 12 bases. Germline CDR1 is SGHTA and CDR2 is FQGNSA. CDR3 loop: CASSFGTFYGYTF. CDR3 DNA: TGTGCCAGCAGTTTCGGGACTTTCTATGGCTACACCTTC.

The chain employs TRBV18 and TRBJ2-5, with TRBD1 matching over 9 bases. Germline CDR1 is KGHSH and CDR2 is LQKENI. CDR3 length equals 14 residues. J lost 2 bases, V lost 4 bases, and 2 bases had no gene match. The CDR3 loop is CASSQGQGQETQYF. The CDR3 region has the DNA TGTGCCAGCTCACAAGGACAGGGGCAAGAGACCCAGTACTTC.

The chain is built from TRBV27 and TRBJ1-4, with 7 bases identical to TRBD1. The junction had 8 bases not matched to a gene; V was cut back by 8 bases and J by 5 bases. The CDR3 has 14 residues. Germline-derived CDR1 and CDR2 are MNHEY and SMNVEV (reference sequence). The DNA of the CDR3 is TGTGCCAGCCGCCTAAGGGGGCCCAATGAAAAACTGTTTTTT. The encoded protein is CASRLRGPNEKLFF.